This is a list of T cell receptor beta chains from one sample in a study of CD8 T cells in Susac syndrome. A single record per CDR3 protein comes from TCRdb applying MiXCR to the immunoSEQ multiplex PCR reads. The sample comprises some 300,000 distinct CDR3 sequences, about 82% of which are singletons, and around 0.22% rests with the top ten. Material for sequencing was CD8+ T cells from PBMCs. These receptors were obtained from a human donor with multiple sclerosis. Each CDR3 is given with its conserved first and last residue. D genes are given only for firm matches. Clone size appears in some rows only: once, few, many, or a class for an expanded clone.

len	j_gene	d_gene	abundance	v_gene	CDR3nt	CDR3aa
13	TRBJ2-7	NA	few	TRBV12-3/TRBV12-4	TGTGCCAGCAGCCTGGACAGAGAATACGAGCAGTACTTC	CASSLDREYEQYF
13	TRBJ1-1	NA	NA	TRBV15	TGTGCCACCAGCAGAGACAGTGGCTCTGAAGCTTTCTTT	CATSRDSGSEAFF
13	TRBJ2-1	TRBD1	NA	TRBV6-4	TGTGCCACCTCCGGGACAGGGAACAATGAGCAGTTCTTC	CATSGTGNNEQFF
15	TRBJ2-5	NA	once	TRBV12-3/TRBV12-4	TGTGCCAGCACCCCAGGTGTGGGGTCCGAAGAGACCCAGTACTTC	CASTPGVGSEETQYF
15	TRBJ1-2	TRBD1	NA	TRBV9	TGTGCCAGCAGCGCATATGCAGGGGGCGGCTATGGCTACACCTTC	CASSAYAGGGYGYTF
17	TRBJ1-4	NA	NA	TRBV6-1	TGTGCCAGCAGGAGGATCAGGGTGACTGCAACTAATGAAAAACTGTTTTTT	CASRRIRVTATNEKLFF
15	TRBJ2-3	TRBD1	NA	TRBV20-1	TGCAGTGCTAGCGACAGGGGGCGCGGCACAGATACGCAGTATTTT	CSASDRGRGTDTQYF
12	TRBJ1-2	NA	NA	TRBV19	TGTGCCAGTACGCCCGACGGCTATGGCTACACCTTC	CASTPDGYGYTF
16	TRBJ2-2	NA	NA	TRBV27	TGTGCCAGCAGTTTAAGGGGGACGGCGAACACCGGGGAGCTGTTTTTT	CASSLRGTANTGELFF
14	TRBJ2-7	TRBD1	NA	TRBV23-1	TGCGCCAGCAGAAGCTACAGGGGTCCCTACGAGCAGTACTTC	CASRSYRGPYEQYF
15	TRBJ2-7	TRBD2	NA	TRBV19	TGTGCCAGTACCGGAGGACTAGCGGGAGTGGACGAGCAGTACTTC	CASTGGLAGVDEQYF
11	TRBJ1-1	NA	NA	TRBV27	TGTGCCAGCAGTTGGGGCTATGAAGCTTTCTTT	CASSWGYEAFF
14	TRBJ1-1	NA	NA	TRBV29-1	TGCAGCGTTGAGTTGACGGGGAGGGGCACTGAAGCTTTCTTT	CSVELTGRGTEAFF
14	TRBJ1-2	NA	NA	TRBV9	TGTGCCGGCAGCCCATACGGACAATTCTATGGCTACACCTTC	CAGSPYGQFYGYTF
13	TRBJ2-2	TRBD1	NA	TRBV28	TGTGCCGTCAGGGGGCGAGGCACCGGGGAGCTGTTTTTT	CAVRGRGTGELFF
13	TRBJ2-1	NA	NA	TRBV10-2	TGCGCCAGCAGCTCAACAGGGAACAATGAGCAGTTCTTC	CASSSTGNNEQFF
16	TRBJ2-1	TRBD2	NA	TRBV27	TGTGCCAGCAGTTCCCAGACTAGCGGGAGTTTGAGTGAGCAGTTCTTC	CASSSQTSGSLSEQFF
13	TRBJ2-5	NA	few	TRBV25-1	TGTGCCAGCAGCTGGGGGGCCCAAGAGACCCAGTACTTC	CASSWGAQETQYF
17	TRBJ2-7	TRBD2	NA	TRBV4-3	TGCGCCAGCAGCCAAGATCCCAGAACTAGCGGGTCCTACGAGCAGTACTTC	CASSQDPRTSGSYEQYF
13	TRBJ1-1	NA	NA	TRBV2	TGTGCCAGCAGTGAATTTACGGGCATTGAAGCTTTCTTT	CASSEFTGIEAFF
15	TRBJ1-5	NA	NA	TRBV7-9	TGTGCCAGCAGCTTAGGGGCGGCAGCTTTGGAGCCCCAGCATTTT	CASSLGAAALEPQHF
14	TRBJ2-7	TRBD2	once	TRBV20-1	TGCAGTGCCCTCCCTGCTAGCGGTTCCTACGAGCAGTACTTC	CSALPASGSYEQYF
12	TRBJ1-1	NA	NA	TRBV15	TGTGCCACCAGCAGAGAGGGAAGAGAAGCTTTCTTT	CATSREGREAFF
18	TRBJ2-1	TRBD2	NA	TRBV27	TGTGCCAGCAGGACCGGGACTAGCGCTTTTAAATCCTACAATGAGCAGTTCTTC	CASRTGTSAFKSYNEQFF
13	TRBJ2-2	NA	NA	TRBV11-2	TGTGCCAGCAGTTCCTTGATATCCGGGGAGCTGTTTTTT	CASSSLISGELFF
12	TRBJ2-7	NA	once	TRBV29-1	TGCAGCGTTAAGGAGGGGTACTACGAGCAGTACTTC	CSVKEGYYEQYF
14	TRBJ2-7	NA	once	TRBV27	TGTGCCAGCAGTTTATTCGGTCTCGGTAACGAGCAGTACTTC	CASSLFGLGNEQYF
13	TRBJ2-7	NA	NA	TRBV24-1	TGTGCCACCAGTGGAAGGTTGAGCAACGAGCAGTACTTC	CATSGRLSNEQYF
14	TRBJ2-3	TRBD1	NA	TRBV27	TGTGCCAGCAGTCTCCGGACAGGGACAGATACGCAGTATTTT	CASSLRTGTDTQYF
15	TRBJ2-2	NA	NA	TRBV6-6	TGTGCCACTCAGCACGGGGGACGGTTAAGCGGGGAGCTGTTTTTT	CATQHGGRLSGELFF
19	TRBJ2-7	TRBD2	NA	TRBV10-3	TGTGCCATCAGTGAGTCGACAGGGACTAGCGGGAGGGCGAGTTACGAGCAGTACTTC	CAISESTGTSGRASYEQYF
17	TRBJ2-7	TRBD1	NA	TRBV7-6	TGTGCCAGCAGCTCTTCACCCGGACAGGGGAGCTCCTACGAGCAGTACTTC	CASSSSPGQGSSYEQYF
14	TRBJ2-3	NA	NA	TRBV25-1	TGTGCCAGCAGCGACTTCTCTAGCACAGATACGCAGTATTTT	CASSDFSSTDTQYF
15	TRBJ2-7	TRBD2	NA	TRBV19	TGTGCCAGTAGTATTTTAGCGGGCGGCTCCTACGAGCAGTACTTC	CASSILAGGSYEQYF
13	TRBJ2-1	TRBD2	NA	TRBV27	TGTGCCAGCAGCGATGGACTAGGAGGACGTCCGTTCTTC	CASSDGLGGRPFF
14	TRBJ2-7	NA	NA	TRBV29-1	TGCAGCGTCTATGAAGGCGGCCGTGCCTACGAGCAGTACTTC	CSVYEGGRAYEQYF
14	TRBJ2-3	TRBD1	NA	TRBV12-3/TRBV12-4	TGTGCCAGCAGTGGACAGGCTAGCACAGATACGCAGTATTTT	CASSGQASTDTQYF
15	TRBJ2-1	NA	NA	TRBV4-1	TGCGCCAGCAGCCCCGTTGAGCGGTCCTACAATGAGCAGTTCTTC	CASSPVERSYNEQFF
12	TRBJ1-1	NA	NA	TRBV3-1	TGTGCCAGCAGCCCAGGGGACACTGAAGCTTTCTTT	CASSPGDTEAFF
14	TRBJ1-2	NA	NA	TRBV27	TGTGCCAGCACCGATCCGGGGGGAGGCTATGGCTACACCTTC	CASTDPGGGYGYTF
16	TRBJ1-3	TRBD1	once	TRBV2	TGTGCCAGCAGGGGCTACCGGGACAGGGGAACAAACACCATATATTTT	CASRGYRDRGTNTIYF
14	TRBJ2-1	NA	NA	TRBV12-3/TRBV12-4	TGTGCCAGCAGGCAGGGAGTCTCGCAGAATGAGCAGTTCTTC	CASRQGVSQNEQFF
18	TRBJ1-5	TRBD1	NA	TRBV6-2/TRBV6-3	TGTGCCAGCAGTAATATGGACAGGGGGCGAGGTAGCAATCAGCCCCAGCATTTT	CASSNMDRGRGSNQPQHF
12	TRBJ2-3	NA	NA	TRBV4-1	TGCGCCAGCAGCCAAGAGCGGGATACGCAGTATTTT	CASSQERDTQYF
17	TRBJ2-7	NA	NA	TRBV5-4	TGTGCCAGCAGCTTGATCAGCTTCTGGACCTCGGGCTACGAGCAGTACTTC	CASSLISFWTSGYEQYF
13	TRBJ1-2	NA	NA	TRBV30	TGTGCCTGGAAAGGGGTGCCTGCCTATGGCTACACCTTC	CAWKGVPAYGYTF
15	TRBJ1-5	NA	NA	TRBV27	TGTGCCAGCAGTCAGGGGAGGACACATCCTCAGCCCCAGCATTTT	CASSQGRTHPQPQHF